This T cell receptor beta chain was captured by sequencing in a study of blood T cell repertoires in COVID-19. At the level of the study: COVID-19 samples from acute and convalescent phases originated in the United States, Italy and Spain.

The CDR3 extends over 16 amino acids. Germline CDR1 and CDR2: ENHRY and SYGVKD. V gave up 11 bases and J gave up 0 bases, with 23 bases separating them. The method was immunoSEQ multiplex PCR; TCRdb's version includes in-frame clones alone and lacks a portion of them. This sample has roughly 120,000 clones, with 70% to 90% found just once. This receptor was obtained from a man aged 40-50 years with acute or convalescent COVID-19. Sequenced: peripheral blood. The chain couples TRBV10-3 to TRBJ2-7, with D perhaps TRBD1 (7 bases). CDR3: CAADPTGDSNSYEQYF. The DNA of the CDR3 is TGTGCCGCCGATCCTACAGGGGACTCAAACTCCTACGAGCAGTACTTC.